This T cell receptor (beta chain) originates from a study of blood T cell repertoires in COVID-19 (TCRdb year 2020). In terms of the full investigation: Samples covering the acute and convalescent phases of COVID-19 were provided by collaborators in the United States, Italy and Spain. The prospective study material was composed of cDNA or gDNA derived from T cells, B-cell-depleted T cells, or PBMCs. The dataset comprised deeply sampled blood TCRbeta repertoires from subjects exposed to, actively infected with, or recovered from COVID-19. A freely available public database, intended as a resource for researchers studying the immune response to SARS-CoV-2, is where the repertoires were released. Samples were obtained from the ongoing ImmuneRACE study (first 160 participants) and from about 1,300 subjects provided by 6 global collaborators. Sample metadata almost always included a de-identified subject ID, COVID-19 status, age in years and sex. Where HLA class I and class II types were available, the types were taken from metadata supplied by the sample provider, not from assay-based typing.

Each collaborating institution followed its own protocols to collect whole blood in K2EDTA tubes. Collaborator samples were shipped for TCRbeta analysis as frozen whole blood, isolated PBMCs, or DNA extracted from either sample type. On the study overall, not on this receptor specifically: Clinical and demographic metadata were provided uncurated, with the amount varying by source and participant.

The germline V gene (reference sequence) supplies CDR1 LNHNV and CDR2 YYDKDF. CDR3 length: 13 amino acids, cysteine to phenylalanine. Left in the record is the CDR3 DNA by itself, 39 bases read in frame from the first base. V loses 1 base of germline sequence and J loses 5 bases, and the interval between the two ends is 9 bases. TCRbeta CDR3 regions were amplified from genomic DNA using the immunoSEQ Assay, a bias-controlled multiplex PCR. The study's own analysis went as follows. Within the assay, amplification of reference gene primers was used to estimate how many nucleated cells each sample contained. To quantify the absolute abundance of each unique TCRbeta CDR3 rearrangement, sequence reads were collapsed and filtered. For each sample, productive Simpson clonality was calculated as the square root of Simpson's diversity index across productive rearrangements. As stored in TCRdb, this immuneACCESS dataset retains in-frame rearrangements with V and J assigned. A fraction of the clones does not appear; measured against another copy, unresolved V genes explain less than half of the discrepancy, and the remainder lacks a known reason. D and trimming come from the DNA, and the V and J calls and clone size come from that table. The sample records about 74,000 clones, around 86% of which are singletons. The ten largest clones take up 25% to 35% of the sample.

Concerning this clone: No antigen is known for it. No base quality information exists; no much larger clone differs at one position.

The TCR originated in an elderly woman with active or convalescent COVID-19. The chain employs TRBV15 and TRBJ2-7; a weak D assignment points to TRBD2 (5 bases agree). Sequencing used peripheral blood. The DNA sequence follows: TGTGCCACCAGCAGAGCCCTGACTAACGAGCAGTACTTC. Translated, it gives CATSRALTNEQYF.